This T cell receptor (beta chain) was sequenced for a study of blood T cell repertoires in COVID-19. Method: immunoSEQ multiplex PCR; TCRdb's copy keeps in-frame clones and lacks some. The top ten hold about 0.94% of the sample, which has fewer than 350,000 clones, 88% seen once. V lost 4 bases to trimming and J lost 5 bases, with 16 bases between them. The CDR3 extends over 14 amino acids. CDR1 is SGHRS, CDR2 YFSETQ, per germline. The TCR comes from a woman aged 25 to 39 who had been exposed to COVID-19. The chain links TRBV5-1 to TRBJ2-7, with a tentative D call TRBD1 (5 bases). Input material: PBMCs or T cells enriched from blood (not recorded which). Here the CDR3 DNA reads TGCGCCAGCAGCCTAGGACAAGGGTTTGACGAGCAGTACTTC. Amino acid sequence: CASSLGQGFDEQYF.